This TCR beta chain was captured in a study of T cell responses to AZD1222 COVID-19 vaccine. Whole-study findings and limits: Sampling that yielded the repertoires occurred only after the peak T cell response.

As regards this clone: What it binds is unknown.

Clones were sequenced by immunoSEQ multiplex PCR, and TCRdb holds only the in-frame ones, with some missing. Here the sample spans more than 150,000 clones, 85% to 95% being singletons. The sample was peripheral blood, taken on day 0 of AZD1222 vaccination. The receptor was derived from an adult in good health.

CDR3 in amino acids: CASSPTGGYNSPLHF. CDR3 nucleotides: TGTGCCAGCAGCCCCACGGGGGGATATAATTCACCCCTCCACTTT. The chain carries TRBV11-2 and TRBJ1-6; D possibly corresponds to TRBD1 (5 bases). The CDR3 runs 15 residues. Trimming shortened V by 5 bases and J by 4 bases, and 12 bases separated the two germline ends. The V gene's germline CDR1 is SGHAT and CDR2 FQNNGV.